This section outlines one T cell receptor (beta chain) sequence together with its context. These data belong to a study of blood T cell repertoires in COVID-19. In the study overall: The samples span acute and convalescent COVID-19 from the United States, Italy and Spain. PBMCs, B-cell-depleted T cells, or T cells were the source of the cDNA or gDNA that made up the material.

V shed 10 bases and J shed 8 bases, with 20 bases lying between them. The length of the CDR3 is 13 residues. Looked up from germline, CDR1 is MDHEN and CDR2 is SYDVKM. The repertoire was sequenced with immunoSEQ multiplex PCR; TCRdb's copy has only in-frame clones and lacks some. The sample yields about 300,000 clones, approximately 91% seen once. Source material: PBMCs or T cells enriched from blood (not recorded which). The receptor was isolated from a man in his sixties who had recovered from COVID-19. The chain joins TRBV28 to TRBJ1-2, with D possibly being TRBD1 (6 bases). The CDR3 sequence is CAKGEGPLRGYTF. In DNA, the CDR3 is TGTGCCAAGGGGGAGGGACCGCTACGCGGCTACACCTTC.